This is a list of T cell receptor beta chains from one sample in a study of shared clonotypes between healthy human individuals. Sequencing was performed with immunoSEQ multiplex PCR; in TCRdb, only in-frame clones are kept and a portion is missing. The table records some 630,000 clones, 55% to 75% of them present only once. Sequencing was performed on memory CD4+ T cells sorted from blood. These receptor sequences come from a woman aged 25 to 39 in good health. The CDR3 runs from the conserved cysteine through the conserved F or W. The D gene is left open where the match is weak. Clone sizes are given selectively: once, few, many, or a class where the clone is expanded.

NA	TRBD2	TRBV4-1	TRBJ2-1	TGCGCCAGCAGCCCAGGAGCGGGAAATACCTACAATGAGCAGTTCTTC	CASSPGAGNTYNEQFF
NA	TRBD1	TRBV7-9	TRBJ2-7	TGTGCCAGCAGCTTGGGACAGGGGGTCTACGAGCAGTACTTC	CASSLGQGVYEQYF
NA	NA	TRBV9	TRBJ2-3	TGTGCCAGCAGCGTAGCTCCACGCGGCACAGATACGCAGTATTTT	CASSVAPRGTDTQYF
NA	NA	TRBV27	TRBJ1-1	TGTGCCAGATCAACAGGTGACACTGAAGCTTTCTTT	CARSTGDTEAFF
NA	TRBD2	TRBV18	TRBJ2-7	TGTGCCAGCTCACCCCTCCGTCTCATGGGGCGGGAGGCAACCGAGCAGTACTTC	CASSPLRLMGREATEQYF
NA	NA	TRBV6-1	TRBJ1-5	TGTGCCAGCAGTGAATCGGGGCGCGAGCCCCAGCATTTT	CASSESGREPQHF
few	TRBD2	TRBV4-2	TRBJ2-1	TGTGCCAGCCAGACTAGCGGGAGGTCAGGGGAGCAGTTCTTC	CASQTSGRSGEQFF
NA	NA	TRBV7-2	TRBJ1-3	TGTGCCAGCACCCCGAACGGAAACACCATATATTTT	CASTPNGNTIYF
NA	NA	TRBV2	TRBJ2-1	TGTGCCAGCAGTGCACGAGTCTCCTACAATGAGCAGTTCTTC	CASSARVSYNEQFF
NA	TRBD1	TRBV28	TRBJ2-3	TGTGCCAGCAGTTTAAGGACAGGGCTGGGCACAGATACGCAGTATTTT	CASSLRTGLGTDTQYF